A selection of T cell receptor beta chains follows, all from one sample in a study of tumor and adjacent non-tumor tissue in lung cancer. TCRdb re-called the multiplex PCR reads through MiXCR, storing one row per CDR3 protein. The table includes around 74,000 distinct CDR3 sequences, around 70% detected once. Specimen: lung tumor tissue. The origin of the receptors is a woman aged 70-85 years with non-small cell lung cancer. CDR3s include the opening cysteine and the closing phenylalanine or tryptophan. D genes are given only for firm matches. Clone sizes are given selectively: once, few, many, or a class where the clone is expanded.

CDR3 DNA: TGTGCCAGCAGCTCCAAGAGGCTAGCGGGTTTGGAGCAGTTCTTC; CDR3 protein: CASSSKRLAGLEQFF; J gene: TRBJ2-1; D gene: TRBD2; clone size: many; V gene: TRBV5-4
CDR3 DNA: TGCAGCGTCTTAGCGAGAGAGGTTTCCTACAATGAGCAGTTTTTC; CDR3 protein: CSVLAREVSYNEQFF; J gene: TRBJ2-1; D gene: NA; clone size: NA; V gene: TRBV29-1
CDR3 DNA: TGTGCCAGCAGTGACCACTCTGGATTCTTTATTTTCCCCCACTTT; CDR3 protein: CASSDHSGFFIFPHF; J gene: TRBJ1-6; D gene: NA; clone size: few; V gene: TRBV6-1
CDR3 DNA: TGCGCCAGCAGCCAAAGCCAGGACGGATCCTACGAGCAGTACTTC; CDR3 protein: CASSQSQDGSYEQYF; J gene: TRBJ2-7; D gene: NA; clone size: NA; V gene: TRBV4-1
CDR3 DNA: TGTGCCAGCAGTAACCCATCGGGAGAAGGAAGAGAGACCCAGTACTTC; CDR3 protein: CASSNPSGEGRETQYF; J gene: TRBJ2-5; D gene: NA; clone size: NA; V gene: TRBV6-5
CDR3 DNA: TGTGCCAGCGGTGAATTGACAGGACCGGCGGCTTTCTTT; CDR3 protein: CASGELTGPAAFF; J gene: TRBJ1-1; D gene: NA; clone size: NA; V gene: TRBV5-6
CDR3 DNA: TGTGCCTGGAGTGTAGCGAGCCGCTCACCCCTCCACTTT; CDR3 protein: CAWSVASRSPLHF; J gene: TRBJ1-6; D gene: NA; clone size: many; V gene: TRBV30
CDR3 DNA: TGTGCCAGTCAGACGGGGGCCAATCATGGAAACACCATATATTTT; CDR3 protein: CASQTGANHGNTIYF; J gene: TRBJ1-3; D gene: NA; clone size: NA; V gene: TRBV28
CDR3 DNA: TGCGCCATCACGGGACACTTGAGTCAGCCCCAGTATTTT; CDR3 protein: CAITGHLSQPQYF; J gene: TRBJ2-3; D gene: NA; clone size: NA; V gene: TRBV10-2
CDR3 DNA: TGTGCCAGCACTGAATTGGGCGGGGCCCTATGTGAAACCTACGAGCAGTACTTC; CDR3 protein: CASTELGGALCETYEQYF; J gene: TRBJ2-7; D gene: NA; clone size: NA; V gene: TRBV2
CDR3 DNA: TGTGCCAGCAGTTGGAATGGACTAGCGGAAGGGCCTCTTAATGAGCAGTTCTTC; CDR3 protein: CASSWNGLAEGPLNEQFF; J gene: TRBJ2-1; D gene: TRBD2; clone size: NA; V gene: TRBV28
CDR3 DNA: TGTGCCAGCATCCTGGATAACCCCTACAATGAGCAGTCCTTC; CDR3 protein: CASILDNPYNEQSF; J gene: TRBJ2-1; D gene: NA; clone size: NA; V gene: TRBV12-3/TRBV12-4
CDR3 DNA: TGCAGTGCCATCCGTCGAGTGGAGGGAGATACGCAGTATTTT; CDR3 protein: CSAIRRVEGDTQYF; J gene: TRBJ2-3; D gene: NA; clone size: NA; V gene: TRBV20-1
CDR3 DNA: TGTGCCAGCAGCTTACAGGAGAACACTGAAGCTTTCTTT; CDR3 protein: CASSLQENTEAFF; J gene: TRBJ1-1; D gene: NA; clone size: NA; V gene: TRBV7-9
CDR3 DNA: TGCCCCAGCAGCCAGTCTAGTTGGGTCGCCGGGGAGCTGTTTTTT; CDR3 protein: CPSSQSSWVAGELFF; J gene: TRBJ2-2; D gene: NA; clone size: NA; V gene: TRBV4-1
CDR3 DNA: TGCAGCGCGGAGGGTTTAGGGGAAACCCAGCACTTC; CDR3 protein: CSAEGLGETQHF; J gene: TRBJ2-5; D gene: NA; clone size: NA; V gene: TRBV29-1
CDR3 DNA: TGCAGCGTGACCCCGCGGAATAGCGGGACGTACAATGAGCAGTTCTTC; CDR3 protein: CSVTPRNSGTYNEQFF; J gene: TRBJ2-1; D gene: TRBD2; clone size: many; V gene: TRBV29-1
CDR3 DNA: TGCGCCAGCAACCAAGAGGCCTGTGAGAACAATGAGCAGTTCTTC; CDR3 protein: CASNQEACENNEQFF; J gene: TRBJ2-1; D gene: NA; clone size: NA; V gene: TRBV4-1
CDR3 DNA: TGTGCCAGTAGCTTAAGGTCAGGGGACACCTACGAGCAGTACTTC; CDR3 protein: CASSLRSGDTYEQYF; J gene: TRBJ2-7; D gene: NA; clone size: NA; V gene: TRBV11-3
CDR3 DNA: TGCTCCAGCAGCCTGAGACATAAAGACCGGGTCACGAACACTGAAGCCTTCTTT; CDR3 protein: CSSSLRHKDRVTNTEAFF; J gene: TRBJ1-1; D gene: NA; clone size: NA; V gene: TRBV4-1
CDR3 DNA: TGTGCCATCATTGGATGCATGAGCGGAGATAATGGCTACACCTTC; CDR3 protein: CAIIGCMSGDNGYTF; J gene: TRBJ1-2; D gene: NA; clone size: once; V gene: TRBV10-3
CDR3 DNA: TGTGCCAGCAGCCGGAATGGGGGGGGTGAAGCTTTCTTT; CDR3 protein: CASSRNGGGEAFF; J gene: TRBJ1-1; D gene: NA; clone size: many; V gene: TRBV14
CDR3 DNA: TGTGCCAGCAGTGTGGGGACAGGGAGTGATTCACCCCTCCACTTT; CDR3 protein: CASSVGTGSDSPLHF; J gene: TRBJ1-6; D gene: TRBD1; clone size: many; V gene: TRBV6-1
CDR3 DNA: TGCAGTGCTAGCTTCCCTAGCGGTCTCAATGAGCAGTTCTTC; CDR3 protein: CSASFPSGLNEQFF; J gene: TRBJ2-1; D gene: TRBD2; clone size: NA; V gene: TRBV20-1
CDR3 DNA: TGCAGTGATAGAGATCCAGGGGGGAGTAGCAATCAGCCCCAGCATTTT; CDR3 protein: CSDRDPGGSSNQPQHF; J gene: TRBJ1-5; D gene: TRBD1; clone size: NA; V gene: TRBV20-1
CDR3 DNA: TGCAGTGCTTGGGGACTAGTTATAGAAGAGACCCAGTACTTC; CDR3 protein: CSAWGLVIEETQYF; J gene: TRBJ2-5; D gene: TRBD2; clone size: many; V gene: TRBV20-1
CDR3 DNA: NA; CDR3 protein: CAWKGWGSGSTSGELFF; J gene: TRBJ2-2; D gene: NA; clone size: NA; V gene: TRBV30
CDR3 DNA: TGCAGCGTTCGTGTGACGTACGAGCAGTACTTC; CDR3 protein: CSVRVTYEQYF; J gene: TRBJ2-7; D gene: NA; clone size: NA; V gene: TRBV29-1
CDR3 DNA: TGCGCCAGCAGCGCGACGACTAGCGGACACACAGATACGCAGTATTTT; CDR3 protein: CASSATTSGHTDTQYF; J gene: TRBJ2-3; D gene: TRBD2; clone size: many; V gene: TRBV4-1
CDR3 DNA: TGTGCCATCAGCCCGCGGGAGGTCCGCTATGAGCGGTTCTTC; CDR3 protein: CAISPREVRYERFF; J gene: TRBJ2-1; D gene: TRBD2; clone size: NA; V gene: TRBV11-1
CDR3 DNA: TGTGCCAGCTCACTCAACCCCGGGCAGGAGACAGGGGGCGACAGCGCAGATGCGCAGTATTTT; CDR3 protein: CASSLNPGQETGGDSADAQYF; J gene: TRBJ2-3; D gene: TRBD1; clone size: NA; V gene: TRBV18
CDR3 DNA: TGTGCCATCACTAATGGGTGGGAGGCTGAGAATGAGCAGTTCTTC; CDR3 protein: CAITNGWEAENEQFF; J gene: TRBJ2-1; D gene: NA; clone size: NA; V gene: TRBV10-3
CDR3 DNA: TGCACTGCTAGTATCCGGGACAAACAGCCCCAGCATTTT; CDR3 protein: CTASIRDKQPQHF; J gene: TRBJ1-5; D gene: NA; clone size: NA; V gene: TRBV20-1
CDR3 DNA: TGTGCCATAAGAGATTCGCTAGTGGGAGATCTGGCAGATACGCAGTATTTT; CDR3 protein: CAIRDSLVGDLADTQYF; J gene: TRBJ2-3; D gene: NA; clone size: NA; V gene: TRBV10-3
CDR3 DNA: TGTGCCAGCAACCTAGCCCTAGCGGCCCTGTACAATGAGCAGTTCTTC; CDR3 protein: CASNLALAALYNEQFF; J gene: TRBJ2-1; D gene: TRBD2; clone size: NA; V gene: TRBV11-1
CDR3 DNA: TGTGCCAGCAGTCTTTCGGGCGGGTGGGATGAGCAGTCCTTC; CDR3 protein: CASSLSGGWDEQSF; J gene: TRBJ2-1; D gene: NA; clone size: NA; V gene: TRBV13
CDR3 DNA: TGTGCCAGCAGCATACGACAGGGGGCCCTTAGCAATCGGCCCCAGCATTTT; CDR3 protein: CASSIRQGALSNRPQHF; J gene: TRBJ1-5; D gene: TRBD1; clone size: NA; V gene: TRBV5-8
CDR3 DNA: TGTGCCAGCAGTCCCCCCTACGAGCAGTTCTTC; CDR3 protein: CASSPPYEQFF; J gene: TRBJ2-1; D gene: NA; clone size: NA; V gene: TRBV6-2/TRBV6-3
CDR3 DNA: TGCGCCAACAGCCAAAAGGATAGCGTCGGGACCCAGTACTTC; CDR3 protein: CANSQKDSVGTQYF; J gene: TRBJ2-5; D gene: NA; clone size: NA; V gene: TRBV4-1
CDR3 DNA: TGTGCCAGGAATCCACACGGAACGGAGGGGTTCAATGAGCAGTTGTTC; CDR3 protein: CARNPHGTEGFNEQLF; J gene: TRBJ2-1; D gene: NA; clone size: NA; V gene: TRBV6-2/TRBV6-3
CDR3 DNA: TGCAGCGTTGTCCCTGGTTCGACCACTGAAGTTTTCTTT; CDR3 protein: CSVVPGSTTEVFF; J gene: TRBJ1-1; D gene: NA; clone size: NA; V gene: TRBV29-1
CDR3 DNA: TGTGCCATCACCCAAGCTTCAGGTGGCACAGATACGCAGTATTTT; CDR3 protein: CAITQASGGTDTQYF; J gene: TRBJ2-3; D gene: NA; clone size: NA; V gene: TRBV10-3